One T cell receptor (beta chain) is described in this entry. In the original workflow: The authors estimated nucleated cell counts from reference gene primer amplification. TCRdb keeps only in-frame clones here, not all; method: immunoSEQ multiplex PCR. For V, J and clone size, that table is used; D and trimming come from the DNA. The sample has approximately 240,000 clones, roughly 84% seen once. The CDR3 extends over 14 amino acids. CDR1 is SGHRS, CDR2 YFSETQ, per germline. The V gene end was trimmed by 5 bases and the J gene end by 4 bases; junction bases not matched to a gene: 6. This specimen comes from a study of blood T cell repertoires in COVID-19. The wider study: The samples span acute and convalescent COVID-19 from the United States, Italy and Spain. In each case, the material was cDNA or gDNA derived from T cells, B-cell-depleted T cells, or PBMCs.

This clonotype originated in a woman in her 40s with active or convalescent COVID-19. The material sequenced was peripheral blood. The chain has TRBV5-1 and TRBJ1-1; 9 bases match TRBD1. CDR3 sequence (DNA): TGCGCCAGCAGGGAGGACAGGGGTTCCACTGAAGCTTTCTTT. The encoded protein is CASREDRGSTEAFF.